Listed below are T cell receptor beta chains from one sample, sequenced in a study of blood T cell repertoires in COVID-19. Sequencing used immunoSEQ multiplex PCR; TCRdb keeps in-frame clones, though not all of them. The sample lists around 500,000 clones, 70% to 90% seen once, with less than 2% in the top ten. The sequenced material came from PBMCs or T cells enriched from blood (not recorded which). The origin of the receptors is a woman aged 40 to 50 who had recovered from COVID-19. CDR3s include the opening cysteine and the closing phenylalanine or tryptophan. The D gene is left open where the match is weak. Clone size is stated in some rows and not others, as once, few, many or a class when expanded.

DNA: TGTGCCAGCAGTTTATATTCTTTTTTGCGGGGTCCCACAGATACGCAGTATTTT
CDR3: CASSLYSFLRGPTDTQYF
V: TRBV27
D: NA
size: NA
J: TRBJ2-3

DNA: TGCGCCAGCAGCCAAGGAGGCGGGACAGATACGCAGTATTTT
CDR3: CASSQGGGTDTQYF
V: TRBV4-3
D: NA
size: NA
J: TRBJ2-3

DNA: TGTGCCAGTACCCACCTCGAGGGACAGGTAAACTATGGCTACACCTTC
CDR3: CASTHLEGQVNYGYTF
V: TRBV19
D: TRBD1
size: NA
J: TRBJ1-2

DNA: TGTGCCAGCAGCTTAGATAGGAGCAATGAGCAGTTCTTC
CDR3: CASSLDRSNEQFF
V: TRBV7-8
D: NA
size: NA
J: TRBJ2-1

DNA: TGTGCCAGCAGCTTGGATCGGGGTCTGGGAAATACGCAGTATTTT
CDR3: CASSLDRGLGNTQYF
V: TRBV5-8
D: NA
size: NA
J: TRBJ2-3

DNA: TGCGCGGGCCTAGAGGGAACAGGGATCACGAGGCGCGGTGAAGCTTTCTTT
CDR3: CAGLEGTGITRRGEAFF
V: TRBV10-1
D: NA
size: NA
J: TRBJ1-1

DNA: TGTGCCAGCAGCCAAGATTGGGCAGGACAGGGGGGGAATGAGCAGTTCTTC
CDR3: CASSQDWAGQGGNEQFF
V: TRBV3-1/TRBV3-2
D: TRBD1
size: NA
J: TRBJ2-1

DNA: TGTGCCAGTAGTCAATACGGGGGGGCGAGGGGCTACACCTTC
CDR3: CASSQYGGARGYTF
V: TRBV19
D: NA
size: NA
J: TRBJ1-2

DNA: TGCGCCAGCACCCACGCTCCGGGGGGAGCTGAAGCTTTCTTT
CDR3: CASTHAPGGAEAFF
V: TRBV4-1
D: NA
size: NA
J: TRBJ1-1

DNA: TGTGCCAGCAGCCTTCAGGGAATCAGTGAGACCCAGTACTTC
CDR3: CASSLQGISETQYF
V: TRBV27
D: NA
size: NA
J: TRBJ2-5

DNA: TGTGCCAGCAGCCCTGACAGGGATCTCGGGTATGGCTACACCTTC
CDR3: CASSPDRDLGYGYTF
V: TRBV27
D: TRBD1
size: few
J: TRBJ1-2

DNA: TGTGCCAGCAACCTAGCGGGAGGGGGCCACGAGCAGTACTTC
CDR3: CASNLAGGGHEQYF
V: TRBV14
D: TRBD2
size: NA
J: TRBJ2-7

DNA: TGTGCCAGCAGCTTCCACAGGGGTCCCGCTGGAAACACCATATATTTT
CDR3: CASSFHRGPAGNTIYF
V: TRBV11-2
D: TRBD1
size: NA
J: TRBJ1-3

DNA: TGTGCCAGCAGCTCAGACAGGGAAGGGAAACCCCAGCATTTT
CDR3: CASSSDREGKPQHF
V: TRBV7-8
D: TRBD1
size: once
J: TRBJ1-5

DNA: TGTGCCAGCACTCGTTACGGGGACACCGGGGAGCTGTTTTTT
CDR3: CASTRYGDTGELFF
V: TRBV6-5
D: NA
size: NA
J: TRBJ2-2

DNA: TGCGCCAGCAGCTTGAGCATCGTGCAACCCCGATCACCCCTCCACTTT
CDR3: CASSLSIVQPRSPLHF
V: TRBV5-1
D: NA
size: NA
J: TRBJ1-6

DNA: TGTGCCAGCAAGACGGACAGTTTATTCTCGGGGAATGGAAACACCATATATTTT
CDR3: CASKTDSLFSGNGNTIYF
V: TRBV7-8
D: NA
size: NA
J: TRBJ1-3

DNA: TGTGCCAGCAGCTTAGTGCTTCAGGGTAAAGGATCACCCCTCCACTTT
CDR3: CASSLVLQGKGSPLHF
V: TRBV11-2
D: NA
size: NA
J: TRBJ1-6

DNA: TGTGCCAGCTCACCACCTTCGCATAACAGCCACACAGATACGCAGTATTTT
CDR3: CASSPPSHNSHTDTQYF
V: TRBV18
D: NA
size: NA
J: TRBJ2-3

DNA: TGTGCCATCAGGAACGGGGAGGTATACGAGCAGTACTTC
CDR3: CAIRNGEVYEQYF
V: TRBV10-3
D: NA
size: once
J: TRBJ2-7

DNA: TGTGCCAGCAGCGTAGGAGGGTGGACTGAAGCTTTCTTT
CDR3: CASSVGGWTEAFF
V: TRBV9
D: NA
size: NA
J: TRBJ1-1

DNA: TGTGCCAGCAGCATATTACAGGAGAGAGGTTATGGCTACACCTTC
CDR3: CASSILQERGYGYTF
V: TRBV7-9
D: NA
size: NA
J: TRBJ1-2

DNA: TGTGCCAGCAGTGAATACCAGGGGATGGGGAACACTGAAGCTTTCTTT
CDR3: CASSEYQGMGNTEAFF
V: TRBV25-1
D: NA
size: NA
J: TRBJ1-1

DNA: TGTGCTAGTGGTTTTATGGGAGGTGGCTACACCTTC
CDR3: CASGFMGGGYTF
V: TRBV12-5
D: NA
size: NA
J: TRBJ1-2

DNA: TGTGCCAGCAGCGTAGCCGTAGCGGGAGTGGAGACCCAGTACTTC
CDR3: CASSVAVAGVETQYF
V: TRBV9
D: TRBD2
size: NA
J: TRBJ2-5

DNA: TGTGCCAGCAGCTTGTTCCCGCAGGCAGCCTACAATGAGCAGTTCTTC
CDR3: CASSLFPQAAYNEQFF
V: TRBV7-2
D: NA
size: NA
J: TRBJ2-1

DNA: TGTGCCTGGAGTCTGGCGGTTGAGGGTTCCTACGAGCAGTACTTC
CDR3: CAWSLAVEGSYEQYF
V: TRBV30
D: NA
size: NA
J: TRBJ2-7